Listed below are T cell receptor beta chains from one sample, sequenced in a study of blood T cell repertoires in COVID-19. Assay: immunoSEQ multiplex PCR; the TCRdb copy retains only in-frame clones and omits some. The sample shows roughly 520,000 clones, roughly 90% of them seen only once. The sequencing input was PBMCs or T cells enriched from blood (not recorded which). These receptors originate from a woman between 40 and 50 years old who had recovered from COVID-19. CDR3s include the opening cysteine and the closing phenylalanine or tryptophan. Fields, in order: clone size, V gene, J gene, D gene, CDR3 protein, CDR3 DNA. D genes are given only for firm matches. For some rows the clone size is stated as once, few or many, or as a class when expanded; others skip it.

-	TRBV5-8	TRBJ2-2	-	CAESLGRGSGELFF	TGTGCCGAATCGCTGGGCAGGGGATCCGGGGAGCTGTTTTTT
-	TRBV11-2	TRBJ2-2	TRBD1	CASSLRDRVNTGELFF	TGTGCCAGCAGCCTCCGGGACAGGGTGAACACCGGGGAGCTGTTTTTT
-	TRBV4-3	TRBJ2-2	-	CASSPRANTGELFF	TGCGCCAGCAGCCCGAGGGCCAACACCGGGGAGCTGTTTTTT
-	TRBV7-9	TRBJ2-5	TRBD2	CASSLTSGRETQYF	TGTGCCAGCAGCTTAACTAGCGGGAGGGAGACCCAGTACTTC
-	TRBV5-1	TRBJ2-2	TRBD2	CASSLPGLASTGELFF	TGCGCCAGCAGCCTTCCGGGACTAGCGTCCACCGGGGAGCTGTTTTTT
-	TRBV4-3	TRBJ2-7	-	CASSQEGRSYEQYF	TGCGCCAGCAGCCAAGAGGGGAGGTCCTACGAGCAGTACTTC
-	TRBV19	TRBJ2-2	-	CASSKGAGIATGELFF	TGTGCCAGTAGTAAAGGGGCAGGGATCGCCACCGGGGAGCTGTTTTTT
-	TRBV28	TRBJ1-1	TRBD1	CASSLIGGGSGTEAFF	TGTGCCAGCAGTTTGATTGGAGGGGGCAGCGGCACTGAAGCTTTCTTT
-	TRBV15	TRBJ1-3	TRBD1	CATSTRDRFSGNTIYF	TGTGCCACCAGCACCCGGGACAGATTCTCTGGAAACACCATATATTTT
-	TRBV19	TRBJ1-2	TRBD1	CASWDRAGYGYTF	TGTGCCAGTTGGGACAGGGCGGGTTATGGCTACACCTTC
-	TRBV4-3	TRBJ2-7	TRBD1	CASSQGQGSTYEQYF	TGCGCCAGCAGCCAGGGACAGGGGTCAACCTACGAGCAGTACTTC
-	TRBV5-8	TRBJ2-3	TRBD2	CASSFGLAGFTDTQYF	TGTGCCAGCAGCTTTGGACTAGCGGGATTCACAGATACGCAGTATTTT
-	TRBV4-1	TRBJ2-7	TRBD2	CASSPSVGGGEQYF	TGCGCCAGCAGCCCCAGTGTCGGGGGGGGCGAGCAGTACTTC
-	TRBV19	TRBJ1-4	-	CASSLQGTQSNEKLFF	TGTGCCAGTAGCCTTCAGGGAACTCAGTCTAATGAAAAACTGTTTTTT
-	TRBV10-2	TRBJ1-6	-	CASSGTGDSPLHF	TGCGCCAGCAGTGGAACAGGAGATTCACCCCTCCACTTT
-	TRBV11-2	TRBJ1-2	-	CASSPSQGDWNGYTF	TGTGCCAGCAGCCCCTCACAGGGAGACTGGAATGGCTACACCTTC
-	TRBV4-1	TRBJ2-7	-	CASSPARGGDYEQYF	TGCGCCAGCAGCCCAGCAAGAGGGGGTGACTACGAGCAGTACTTC
-	TRBV5-1	TRBJ1-1	TRBD1	CASSLLGQGGNGAFF	TGCGCCAGCAGCTTGTTGGGACAGGGGGGAAATGGAGCTTTCTTT
-	TRBV5-5	TRBJ2-1	TRBD1	CASSPRGPGQGSNEQFF	TGTGCCAGCAGCCCCCGGGGGCCGGGACAGGGTAGCAATGAGCAGTTCTTC
few	TRBV5-4	TRBJ1-2	-	CASSAIGTSSNYGYTF	TGTGCCAGCAGCGCGATCGGGACATCCTCTAACTATGGCTACACCTTC